This entry features one TCR beta chain sequence. Its cognate antigen is unknown. This specimen comes from a study of cytomegalovirus exposure and HLA in healthy donors. Study-level findings and limits: The authors confirmed in vitro that three CMV-associated chains were specific for CMV antigens. Common viral pathogens seemed to be connected with several of the most significant clusters, according to a later analysis.

Trimming stripped 7 bases from V and 1 base from J, with 13 bases between. The CDR3 is made up of 14 amino acids. CDR1 is SNHLY, CDR2 FYNNEI, per germline. In the PCR, 60 Vbeta and 13 Jbeta primers were used. The method was immunoSEQ multiplex PCR; TCRdb's version includes in-frame clones alone and lacks a portion of them. Here the sample spans 70,000 to 95,000 clones, around 80% being singletons. Sequencing was performed on PBMCs. This chain joins TRBV2 and TRBJ2-5, with D tentatively TRBD1 (5 bases). This clonotype was sampled from a man aged 35-49 years in good health and CMV-seronegative. This CDR3 is CASISLGVQETQYF. Here the CDR3 DNA reads TGTGCCAGCATCAGTTTAGGGGTCCAAGAGACCCAGTACTTC.